Shown below are 18 T cell receptor beta chains from a single sample sequenced in a study of blood T cells in healthy people across ages (dated by TCRdb to the mid-2010s). Receptors were amplified or captured by 5' RACE. The reads were generated on an Illumina HiSeq 2500. A second PCR of about 6 to 11 cycles was performed with a sample-barcoded 5' primer and a J-beta primer mix. TCRdb applied fastp at Q25 and MiXCR to the public reads, then kept only in-frame beta chains. Merged by CDR3 protein, the rows form single entries marked with the most common genes and DNA. The sample profile shows over a million distinct CDR3 sequences; 40% to 50% of them were found once. The ten largest account for approximately 17% of the sample. The specimen was blood. Receptor source: a woman aged 55-70 years in good health.

The chain is built from TRBV20-1 and TRBJ1-2; D is perhaps TRBD1 (5 bases). CDR1 and CDR2 (germline): DFQATT, SNEGSKA (reference sequence). The CDR3 is 15 residues long. The V end lost 4 bases, the J end lost 2 bases, and 17 bases lay between the germline ends. In nucleotides, the CDR3 is TGCAGTGCTATCAGATCGGACATCCCCAACTATGGCTACACCTTC. Its translation: CSAIRSDIPNYGYTF.

This chain connects TRBV27 to TRBJ2-5, with 11 nucleotides matching TRBD2. The better agreement between TRBJ2-7 and the DNA end casts doubt on the J call. Germline V gene lookup returns CDR1 MNHEY and CDR2 SMNVEV (reference sequence). This CDR3 spans 16 amino acids. The CDR3 nucleotides read TGTGCCAGCAGTTTCCGGATAGCGGGAGGGGTCAACGAGCAGTACTTC. The encoded protein is CASSFRIAGGVNEQYF.

V is TRBV7-9 and J is TRBJ2-1, with TRBD2 matching over 7 bases. CDR1 SEHNR and CDR2 FQNEAQ come from the germline V gene (reference sequence). The CDR3 extends over 17 amino acids. The trim removed 4 bases at V and 0 bases at J, leaving 9 bases unmatched. CDR3 DNA sequence: TGTGCCAGCAGCTACCTAGCGGATCCGAGCTCCTACAATGAGCAGTTCTTC. Translation gives CASSYLADPSSYNEQFF.

V is TRBV7-8 and J is TRBJ2-3, with D tentatively TRBD1 (5 bases). CDR1 and CDR2 from the germline V gene are SGHVS and FQNEAQ. The CDR3 contains 15 residues. V lost 5 bases to trimming and J lost 2 bases, with 14 bases between them. The CDR3 protein is CASSPGHTHTDTQYF. DNA for the CDR3: TGTGCCAGCAGCCCAGGACATACCCACACAGATACGCAGTATTTT.

This clonotype showed up just a few times. The J gene is TRBJ1-2, the V gene TRBV6-6; 8 nucleotides match TRBD1. J gave up 4 bases and V 6 bases, and 7 bases lay outside the gene matches. Germline loops: CDR1 MNHNY, CDR2 SVGAGI (reference sequence). The CDR3 extends over 14 amino acids. CDR3 in DNA: TGTGCCAGCAGCCACATTACAGGGGGCTATGGCTACACCTTC. Its protein is CASSHITGGYGYTF.

V and J are TRBV5-1 and TRBJ2-7; 10 nucleotides agree with TRBD1. CDR1 and CDR2 from the germline V gene are SGHRS and YFSETQ. V dropped 1 base and J dropped 5; count of bases not matched to a gene: 6. This CDR3 is built from 15 residues. CDR3 in amino acids: CASSLPGTGDHEQYF. The CDR3 bases are TGCGCCAGCAGCTTGCCCGGGACAGGGGATCACGAGCAGTACTTC.

This clonotype was counted at least ten times. The chain uses TRBV14 and TRBJ2-3; D is undetermined. The CDR3 totals 14 residues. The V gene's germline CDR1 is SGHDN and CDR2 FVKESK. V was clipped by 0 bases and J by 3 bases, with 7 bases between them. This chain's CDR3 is CASSQEGNTDTQYF. The CDR3 DNA follows: TGTGCCAGCAGCCAAGAGGGGAATACAGATACGCAGTATTTT.

This sequence joins TRBV9 and TRBJ2-2, with D uncertain. V was cut by 0 bases and J by 5 bases, with 11 bases left in between. The CDR3 sequence is 15 residues long. Per the germline V gene, CDR1 is SGDLS and CDR2 is YYNGEE. CDR3 sequence: CASSVASLDTGELFF. The CDR3 region has the DNA TGTGCCAGCAGCGTAGCTTCTCTGGATACCGGGGAGCTGTTTTTT.

The chain carries TRBV6-5 and TRBJ1-2; 8 nucleotides line up with TRBD1. The germline V gene has CDR1 MNHEY and CDR2 SVGAGI. The CDR3 length is 15 residues. V shed 6 bases, J shed 8 bases, and the junction held 14 bases outside the gene matches. CDR3 residues: CASSRLSTGDKGYTF. The CDR3 DNA follows: TGTGCCAGCAGCCGCCTCTCGACAGGGGACAAGGGCTACACCTTC.

The genes are TRBV27 and TRBJ2-1; D is unclear. The CDR3 spans 14 residues. Between the trimmed V and J ends, which lost 2 bases and 5 bases, there was a span of 10 bases. The germline V gene encodes CDR1 MNHEY and CDR2 SMNVEV (reference sequence). This chain's CDR3 is CASSLHPRNNEQFF. As DNA, the CDR3 is TGTGCCAGCAGTTTACACCCACGAAACAATGAGCAGTTCTTC.

The table lists this clonotype with a few counts. J is TRBJ2-1 and V is TRBV4-2, with 9 bases that match TRBD2. The germline CDR1 and CDR2 sequences are LGHNA and YNFKEQ. The CDR3 spans 14 residues. The V and J ends lost 2 bases and 13 bases, in that order; junction bases with no gene match: 9. The CDR3, as DNA: TGTGCCAGCAGCCAAAACGGGGGGACTAGCCCTCAGTTCTTC. This codes for CASSQNGGTSPQFF.

Concerning this clonotype itself: It may be a read error: a sequence one base away is much more abundant. The J gene is TRBJ1-6, the V gene TRBV4-1; D is ambiguous. V gave up 1 base and J gave up 10 bases, with 8 bases separating them. There are 13 residues in the CDR3. Germline assignment: CDR1 MGHRA and CDR2 YSYEKL. The CDR3 nucleotides read TGCGCCAGCAGCCAAGTAGTATCCTCACCCCTCCACTTT. The encoded protein is CASSQVVSSPLHF.

The chain is built from TRBV3-1 and TRBJ2-5, with D tentatively TRBD2 (5 bases). CDR1 and CDR2 from the germline V gene are LGHDT and YNNKEL (reference sequence). The CDR3 is made up of 15 amino acids. V was shortened by 1 base and J by 1 base, with 10 bases between the two germline ends. The chain's CDR3 is CASSQGRSFQETQYF. The CDR3 bases are TGTGCCAGCAGCCAAGGGAGGAGTTTCCAAGAGACCCAGTACTTC.

This clonotype was observed a handful of times. This may stem from a read error, because a much larger clone lies one nucleotide away. This chain joins TRBV20-1 and TRBJ2-1; 12 bases line up with TRBD2. Germline CDR1 reads DFQATT; CDR2 reads SNEGSKA (reference sequence). V was clipped by 6 bases and J by 4 bases; unmatched bases: 4. This CDR3 comprises 14 residues. The CDR3 DNA is TGCAGTGCCCACGGGACTAGCGGGTACAATGAGCAGTTCTTC. It encodes CSAHGTSGYNEQFF.

The chain has TRBV25-1 and TRBJ2-5; no reliable D call. V lost 5 bases and J lost 5, with 18 bases in between. The CDR3 has 15 residues. The V gene's germline CDR1 is MGHDK and CDR2 SYGVNS. The CDR3 here is CASSRPGSRPETQYF. The CDR3 nucleotides read TGTGCCAGCAGTCGCCCCGGGTCCAGACCGGAGACCCAGTACTTC.

This clonotype was recorded a few times. The rearrangement uses TRBV6-5 and TRBJ2-3; a possible D gene is TRBD1 (5 bases). The CDR3 runs to 15 residues. CDR1 and CDR2 (germline): MNHEY, SVGAGI. Trimming pared 0 bases from V and 2 bases from J, leaving 9 bases between. The CDR3 protein is CASSYSRQFTDTQYF. The CDR3 nucleotides read TGTGCCAGCAGTTACTCGAGACAGTTCACAGATACGCAGTATTTT.

The chain combines TRBV9 with TRBJ2-1, with TRBD1 as a possible D gene (6 bases). There are 15 residues in the CDR3. V lost 0 bases and J 7 bases, leaving 14 bases between the germline ends. Germline V gene data show CDR1 as SGDLS and CDR2 as YYNGEE. The CDR3 DNA reads as TGTGCCAGCAGCGTAGATTGGGGGCTGGGTAATGAGCAGTTCTTC. Amino acid sequence: CASSVDWGLGNEQFF.

This clonotype has just one count. The J gene is TRBJ2-3, the V gene TRBV10-2; 13 bases line up with TRBD2. J was trimmed by 7 bases and V by 5 bases; bases with no gene match: 15. Germline V gives CDR1 WSHSY, CDR2 SAAADI. The CDR3 covers 18 residues. In DNA, the CDR3 is TGCGCCAGCAGTCCCCAGGGACTAGCGGGGAAACGGAGACATACGCAGTATTTT. This sequence encodes CASSPQGLAGKRRHTQYF.